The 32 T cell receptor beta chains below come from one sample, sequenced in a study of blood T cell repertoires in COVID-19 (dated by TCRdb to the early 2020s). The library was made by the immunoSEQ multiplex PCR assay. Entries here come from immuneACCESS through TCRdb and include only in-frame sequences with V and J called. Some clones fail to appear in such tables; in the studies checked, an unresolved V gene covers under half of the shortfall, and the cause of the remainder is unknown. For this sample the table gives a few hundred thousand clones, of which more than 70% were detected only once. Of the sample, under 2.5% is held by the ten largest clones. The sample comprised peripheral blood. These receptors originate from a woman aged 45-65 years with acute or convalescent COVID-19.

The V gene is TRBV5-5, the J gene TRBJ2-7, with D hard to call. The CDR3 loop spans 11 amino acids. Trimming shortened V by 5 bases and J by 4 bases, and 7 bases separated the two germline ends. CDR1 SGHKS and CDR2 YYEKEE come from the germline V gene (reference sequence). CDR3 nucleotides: TGTGCCAGCAGACTGTATTACGAGCAGTACTTC. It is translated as CASRLYYEQYF.

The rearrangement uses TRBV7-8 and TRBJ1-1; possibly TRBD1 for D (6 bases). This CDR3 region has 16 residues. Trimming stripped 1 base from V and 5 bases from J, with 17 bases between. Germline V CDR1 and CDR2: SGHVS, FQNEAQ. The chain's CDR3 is CASSLGARQVGTEAFF. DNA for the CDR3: TGTGCCAGCAGCTTAGGAGCTCGACAGGTTGGGACTGAAGCTTTCTTT. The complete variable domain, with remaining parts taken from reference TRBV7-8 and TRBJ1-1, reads GAGVSQSPRYKVAKRGQDVALRCDPISGHVSLFWYQQALGQGPEFLTYFQNEAQLDKSGLPSDRFFAERPEGSVSTLKIQRTQQEDSAVYLCASSLGARQVGTEAFFGQGTRLTVV.

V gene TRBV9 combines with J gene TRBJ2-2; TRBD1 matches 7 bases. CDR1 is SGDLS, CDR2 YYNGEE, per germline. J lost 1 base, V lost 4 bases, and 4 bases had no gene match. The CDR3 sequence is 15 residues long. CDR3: CASSTRDRNTGELFF. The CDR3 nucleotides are TGTGCCAGCAGCACACGGGACAGGAACACCGGGGAGCTGTTTTTT.

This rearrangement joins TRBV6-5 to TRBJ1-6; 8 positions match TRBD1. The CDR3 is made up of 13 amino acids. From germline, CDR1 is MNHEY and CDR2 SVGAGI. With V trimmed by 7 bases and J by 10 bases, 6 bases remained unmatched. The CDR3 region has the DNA TGTGCCAGCACCCTTTGGACAGGGTCACCCCTCCACTTT. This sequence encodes CASTLWTGSPLHF.

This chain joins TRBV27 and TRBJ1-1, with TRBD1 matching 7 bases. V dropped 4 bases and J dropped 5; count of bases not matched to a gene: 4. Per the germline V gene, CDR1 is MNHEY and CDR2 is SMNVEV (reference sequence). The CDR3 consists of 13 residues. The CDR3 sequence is CASSSIQGTEAFF. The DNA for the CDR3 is TGTGCCAGCAGTTCAATACAGGGGACTGAAGCTTTCTTT.

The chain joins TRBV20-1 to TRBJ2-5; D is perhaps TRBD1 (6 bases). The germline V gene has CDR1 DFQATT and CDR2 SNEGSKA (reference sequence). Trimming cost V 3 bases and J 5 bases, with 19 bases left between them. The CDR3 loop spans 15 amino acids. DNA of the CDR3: TGCAGTGCTAGTTCCTGGACAGTGGGTGGCGAGACCCAGTACTTC. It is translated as CSASSWTVGGETQYF.

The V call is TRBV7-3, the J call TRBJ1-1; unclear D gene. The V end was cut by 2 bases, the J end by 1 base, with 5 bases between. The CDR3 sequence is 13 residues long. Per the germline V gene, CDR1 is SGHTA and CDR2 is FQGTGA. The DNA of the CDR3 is TGTGCCAGCAGCTTATTCCAGAACACTGAAGCTTTCTTT. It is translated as CASSLFQNTEAFF.

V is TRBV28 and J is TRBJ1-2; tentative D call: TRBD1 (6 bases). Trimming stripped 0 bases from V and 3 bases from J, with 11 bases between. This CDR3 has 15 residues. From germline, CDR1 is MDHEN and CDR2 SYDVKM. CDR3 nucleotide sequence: TGTGCCAGCAGTTTATGGGACAGTTTTTACTATGGCTACACCTTC. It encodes CASSLWDSFYYGYTF.

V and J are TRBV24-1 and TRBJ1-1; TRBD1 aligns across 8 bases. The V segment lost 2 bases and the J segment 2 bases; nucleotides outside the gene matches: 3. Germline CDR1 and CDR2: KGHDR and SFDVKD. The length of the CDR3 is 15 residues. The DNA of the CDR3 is TGTGCCACCAGTGATTCGACAGGGGTCAACACTGAAGCTTTCTTT. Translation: CATSDSTGVNTEAFF.

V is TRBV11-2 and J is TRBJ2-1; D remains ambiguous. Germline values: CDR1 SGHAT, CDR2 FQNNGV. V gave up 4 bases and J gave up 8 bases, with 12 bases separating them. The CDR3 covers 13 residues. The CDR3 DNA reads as TGTGCCAGCAGCTCCTATGTGAGCCATGAGCAGTTCTTC. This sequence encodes CASSSYVSHEQFF.

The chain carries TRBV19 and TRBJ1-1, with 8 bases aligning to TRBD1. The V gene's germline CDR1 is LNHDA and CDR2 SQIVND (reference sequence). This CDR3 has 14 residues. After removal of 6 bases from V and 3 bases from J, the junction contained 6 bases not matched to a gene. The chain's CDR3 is CASRLDRADTEAFF. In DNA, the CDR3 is TGTGCCAGTAGATTGGACAGGGCGGACACTGAAGCTTTCTTT.

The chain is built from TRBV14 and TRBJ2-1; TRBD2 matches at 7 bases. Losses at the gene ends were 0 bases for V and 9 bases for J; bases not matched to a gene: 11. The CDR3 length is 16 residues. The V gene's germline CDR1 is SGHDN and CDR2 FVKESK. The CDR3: CASSQDQERDLFEQFF. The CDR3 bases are TGTGCCAGCAGCCAAGATCAGGAGCGGGATCTTTTTGAGCAGTTCTTC.

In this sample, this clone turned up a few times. CDR3 protein: CATSRERGPSYNSPLHF. The CDR3, as DNA: TGTGCCACCAGCAGAGAGAGGGGGCCCTCCTATAATTCACCCCTCCACTTT. This chain links TRBV15 with TRBJ1-6; TRBD1 matches at 7 bases. Germline V gives CDR1 LNHNV, CDR2 YYDKDF (reference sequence). The V gene end was trimmed by 0 bases and the J gene end by 0 bases; junction bases not matched to a gene: 2. This CDR3 region has 17 residues.

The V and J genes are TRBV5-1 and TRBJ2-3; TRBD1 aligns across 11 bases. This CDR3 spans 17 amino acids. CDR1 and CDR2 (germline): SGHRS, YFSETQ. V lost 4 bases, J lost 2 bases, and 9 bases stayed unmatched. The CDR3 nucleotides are TGCGCCAGCAGCCCGTTCCCCGGACAGGGGGCCACAGATACGCAGTATTTT. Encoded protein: CASSPFPGQGATDTQYF. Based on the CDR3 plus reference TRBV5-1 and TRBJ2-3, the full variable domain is KAGVTQTPRYLIKTRGQQVTLSCSPISGHRSVSWYQQTPGQGLQFLFEYFSETQRNKGNFPGRFSGRQFSNSRSEMNVSTLELGDSALYLCASSPFPGQGATDTQYFGPGTRLTVL.

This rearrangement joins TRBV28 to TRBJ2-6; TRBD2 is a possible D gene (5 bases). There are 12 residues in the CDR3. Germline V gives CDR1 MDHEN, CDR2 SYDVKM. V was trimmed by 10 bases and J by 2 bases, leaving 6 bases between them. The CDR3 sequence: CATGTGANVLTF. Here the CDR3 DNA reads TGTGCCACGGGGACTGGGGCCAACGTCCTGACTTTC.

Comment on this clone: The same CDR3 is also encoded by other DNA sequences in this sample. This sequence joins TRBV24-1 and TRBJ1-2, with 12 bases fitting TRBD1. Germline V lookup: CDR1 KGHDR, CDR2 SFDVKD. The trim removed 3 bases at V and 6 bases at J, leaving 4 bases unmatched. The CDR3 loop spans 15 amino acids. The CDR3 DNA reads TGTGCCACCAGTGATCCCGGGACAGGGGGCGATGGCTACACCTTC. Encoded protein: CATSDPGTGGDGYTF.

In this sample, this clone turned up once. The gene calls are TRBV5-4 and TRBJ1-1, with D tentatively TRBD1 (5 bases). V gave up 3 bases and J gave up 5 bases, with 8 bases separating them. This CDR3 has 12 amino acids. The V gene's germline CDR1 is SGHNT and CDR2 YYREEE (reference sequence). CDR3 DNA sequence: TGTGCCAGCAGCTGGGGGGGGACTGAAGCTTTCTTT. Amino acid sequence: CASSWGGTEAFF.

The CDR3 sequence is CAISETGTGRSYEQYF. In DNA form, the CDR3 reads TGTGCCATCAGTGAGACGGGGACAGGGAGAAGCTACGAGCAGTACTTC. The gene calls are TRBV10-3 and TRBJ2-7, with TRBD1 matching 9 bases. The trim removed 2 bases at V and 3 bases at J, leaving 8 bases unmatched. Germline CDR1 reads ENHRY; CDR2 reads SYGVKD. The CDR3 has 16 amino acids.

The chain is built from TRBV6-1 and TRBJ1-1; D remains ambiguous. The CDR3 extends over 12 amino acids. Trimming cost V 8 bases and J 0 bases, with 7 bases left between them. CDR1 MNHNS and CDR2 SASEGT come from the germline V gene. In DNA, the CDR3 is TGTGCCAGCTCGCGAATGAACACTGAAGCTTTCTTT. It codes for CASSRMNTEAFF.

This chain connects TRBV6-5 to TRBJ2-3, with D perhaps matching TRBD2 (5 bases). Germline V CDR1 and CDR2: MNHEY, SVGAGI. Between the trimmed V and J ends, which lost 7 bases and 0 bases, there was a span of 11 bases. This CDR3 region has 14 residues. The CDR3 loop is CASNPRGSTDTQYF. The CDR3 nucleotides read TGTGCCAGCAACCCTCGGGGTAGCACAGATACGCAGTATTTT.

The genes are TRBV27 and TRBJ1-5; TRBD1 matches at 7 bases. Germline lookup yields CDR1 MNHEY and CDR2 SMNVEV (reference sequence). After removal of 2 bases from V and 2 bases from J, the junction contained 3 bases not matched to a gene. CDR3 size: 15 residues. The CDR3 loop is CASSLRQGGNQPQHF. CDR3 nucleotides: TGTGCCAGCAGTTTAAGACAGGGAGGCAATCAGCCCCAGCATTTT.

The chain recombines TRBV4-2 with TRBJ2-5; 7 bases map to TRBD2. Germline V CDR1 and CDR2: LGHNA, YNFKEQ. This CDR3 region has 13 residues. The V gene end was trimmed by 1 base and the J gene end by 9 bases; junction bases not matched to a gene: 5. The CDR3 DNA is TGTGCCAGCAGCCAAGGGGTAGGGAGGGCCCAGTACTTC. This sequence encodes CASSQGVGRAQYF.

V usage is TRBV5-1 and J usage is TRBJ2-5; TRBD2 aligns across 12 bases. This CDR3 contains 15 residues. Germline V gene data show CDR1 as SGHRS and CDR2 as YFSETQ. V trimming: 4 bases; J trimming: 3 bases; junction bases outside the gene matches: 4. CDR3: CASSERTSGKETQYF. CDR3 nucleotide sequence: TGCGCCAGCAGCGAGAGGACTAGCGGGAAAGAGACCCAGTACTTC.

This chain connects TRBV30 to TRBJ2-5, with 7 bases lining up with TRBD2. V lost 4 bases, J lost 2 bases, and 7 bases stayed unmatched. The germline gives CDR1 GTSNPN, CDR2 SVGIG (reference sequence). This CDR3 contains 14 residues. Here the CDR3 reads CAWTNGRTQETQYF. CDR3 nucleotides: TGTGCCTGGACTAACGGGAGGACTCAAGAGACCCAGTACTTC. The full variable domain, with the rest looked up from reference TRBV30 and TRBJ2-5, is SQTIHQWPATLVQPVGSPLSLECTVEGTSNPNLYWYRQAAGRGLQLLFYSVGIGQISSEVPQNLSASRPQDRQFILSSKKLLLSDSGFYLCAWTNGRTQETQYFGPGTRLLVL.

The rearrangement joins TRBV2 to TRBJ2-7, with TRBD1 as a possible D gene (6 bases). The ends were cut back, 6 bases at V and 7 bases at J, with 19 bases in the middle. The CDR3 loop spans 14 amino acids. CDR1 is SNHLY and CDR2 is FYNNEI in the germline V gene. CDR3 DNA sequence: TGTGCCAGCAGGAAGGGACATGTGGGTGGGGAGCAGTACTTC. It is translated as CASRKGHVGGEQYF.

CDR3 nucleotide sequence: TGCGCCAGCAGCGCGACAGGGGGAAAGGAAGCTTTCTTT. Encoded protein: CASSATGGKEAFF. The V gene is TRBV5-1, the J gene TRBJ1-1; TRBD1 matches 9 bases. The germline CDR1 and CDR2 sequences are SGHRS and YFSETQ. The CDR3 is 13 amino acids. V gave up 4 bases and J gave up 8 bases; unmatched junction bases: 6.

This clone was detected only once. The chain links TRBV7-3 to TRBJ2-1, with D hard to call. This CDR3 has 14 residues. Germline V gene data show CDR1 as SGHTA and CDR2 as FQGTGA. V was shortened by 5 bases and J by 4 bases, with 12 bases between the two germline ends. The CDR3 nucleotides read TGTGCCAGCAGCATGAGCCCTGTATACAATGAGCAGTTCTTC. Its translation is CASSMSPVYNEQFF.

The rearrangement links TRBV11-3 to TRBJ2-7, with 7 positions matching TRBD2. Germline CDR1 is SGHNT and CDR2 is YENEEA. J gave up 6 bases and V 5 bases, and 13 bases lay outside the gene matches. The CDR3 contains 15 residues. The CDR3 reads CASSLGTTQLGEQYF. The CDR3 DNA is TGTGCCAGCAGCCTCGGGACTACCCAGTTGGGCGAGCAGTACTTC.

The CDR3 is CASSSATGANEKLFF. CDR3 DNA: TGTGCCAGCAGTTCCGCGACAGGAGCTAATGAAAAACTGTTTTTT. V usage is TRBV28 and J usage is TRBJ1-4; TRBD1 is a possible D gene (6 bases). The V end was cut by 4 bases, the J end by 3 bases, with 12 bases between. The CDR3 extends over 15 amino acids. Looked up from germline, CDR1 is MDHEN and CDR2 is SYDVKM.

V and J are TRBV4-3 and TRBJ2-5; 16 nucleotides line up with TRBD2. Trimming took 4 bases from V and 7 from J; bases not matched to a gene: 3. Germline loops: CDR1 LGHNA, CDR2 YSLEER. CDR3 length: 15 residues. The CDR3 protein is CASSLGTSGRGTQYF. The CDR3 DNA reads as TGCGCCAGCAGCCTAGGGACTAGCGGGAGGGGGACCCAGTACTTC.

DNA of the CDR3: TGTGCCAGTATTTTGACAGGGGAGGATGAGCAGTTCTTC. Amino acid sequence: CASILTGEDEQFF. The chain links TRBV19 to TRBJ2-1; 8 nucleotides match TRBD1. CDR3 length: 13 residues. After removal of 7 bases from V and 8 bases from J, the junction contained 7 bases not matched to a gene. Germline CDR1 LNHDA, CDR2 SQIVND (reference sequence).

The CDR3 region is CASSESGTGVYEQYF. In DNA form, the CDR3 reads TGCGCCAGCAGTGAGTCCGGGACAGGGGTCTACGAGCAGTACTTC. This chain uses TRBV10-1 with TRBJ2-7; 10 bases are shared with TRBD1. The CDR3 loop spans 15 amino acids. V shed 0 bases, J shed 3 bases, and the junction held 2 bases outside the gene matches. Per the germline V gene, CDR1 is WNHNN and CDR2 is SYGVQD (reference sequence).